Below are 29 T cell receptor beta chains sequenced from a single sample in a study of blood T cells in healthy people across ages (dated by TCRdb to the mid-2010s). Receptors were amplified or captured by 5' RACE. The reads were generated on an Illumina HiSeq 2500. A second roughly 6 to 12 cycle PCR used a sample-barcoded 5' primer and a J-beta primer mix. TCRdb reanalyzed the raw reads on its own, using fastp at Q25 for trimming and MiXCR for clone calling, and kept in-frame beta chains. Identical CDR3 protein sequences are pooled into one entry, listed with their most common genes and DNA. Recorded for this sample are 650,000 to 800,000 distinct CDR3 sequences; around 43% of them occurred a single time. The ten largest clonotypes hold roughly 18% of the sample. The sequenced sample was blood. Receptor source: a man aged 60 to 69 in good health.

In this sample, this clonotype turned up a few times. V is TRBV28 and J is TRBJ2-5; a weak D match, TRBD1 (5 bases). CDR1 MDHEN and CDR2 SYDVKM come from the germline V gene. The CDR3 is made up of 13 amino acids. V was clipped by 2 bases and J by 9 bases, with 13 bases between them. The CDR3 sequence is CASSLIQGRAQYF. The CDR3 bases are TGTGCCAGCAGTTTAATCCAGGGCAGGGCCCAGTACTTC. Using reference TRBV28 and TRBJ2-5 for the parts outside the CDR3, the full variable domain is DVKVTQSSRYLVKRTGEKVFLECVQDMDHENMFWYRQDPGLGLRLIYFSYDVKMKEKGDIPEGYSVSREKKERFSLILESASTNQTSMYLCASSLIQGRAQYFGPGTRLLVL.

The rearrangement links TRBV30 to TRBJ1-5; possibly TRBD1 for D (6 bases). Germline CDR1 GTSNPN, CDR2 SVGIG (reference sequence). Trimming cost V 0 bases and J 2 bases, with 11 bases left between them. The CDR3 is made up of 15 amino acids. CDR3 sequence (DNA): TGTGCCTGGAGTGTACGTGCAGGGGGCAATCAGCCCCAGCATTTT. Amino acids: CAWSVRAGGNQPQHF.

As for this clonotype: One end of the junction is discordant with germline, which a read error may explain. This chain joins TRBV6-2 or TRBV6-3 and TRBJ2-7; D is possibly TRBD1 (6 bases). The CDR3 extends over 16 amino acids. Germline V lookup: CDR1 MNHEY, CDR2 SVGEGT. CDR3: CANSYSRPGHSYEQYF. DNA of the CDR3: TGTGCCAACAGTTACTCAAGACCGGGACATTCCTACGAGCAGTACTTC.

The chain recombines TRBV11-2 with TRBJ2-5; D remains unclear. The CDR3 contains 14 residues. Germline V gene sequence: CDR1 SGHAT, CDR2 FQNNGV. Trimming took 4 bases from V and 4 from J, leaving 13 bases between them. The CDR3 loop reads CASSSLQERETQYF. CDR3 in DNA: TGTGCCAGCAGCTCCCTCCAGGAGCGAGAGACCCAGTACTTC. Full variable domain (rest looked up from reference TRBV11-2 and TRBJ2-5): EAGVAQSPRYKIIEKRQSVAFWCNPISGHATLYWYQQILGQGPKLLIQFQNNGVVDDSQLPKDRFSAERLKGVDSTLKIQPAKLEDSAVYLCASSSLQERETQYFGPGTRLLVL.

The J gene is TRBJ2-7, the V gene TRBV9, with TRBD1 identical over 8 bases. Germline V gene lookup returns CDR1 SGDLS and CDR2 YYNGEE. The CDR3 totals 14 residues. The V and J ends lost 7 bases and 7 bases, in that order; junction bases with no gene match: 13. DNA of the CDR3: TGTGCCAGCGCCTCTTCAGGGGGCCCGGGAGAGCAGTACTTC. Protein sequence: CASASSGGPGEQYF. The full variable domain, rest sourced from reference TRBV9 and TRBJ2-7, is DSGVTQTPKHLITATGQRVTLRCSPRSGDLSVYWYQQSLDQGLQFLIQYYNGEERAKGNILERFSAQQFPDLHSELNLSSLELGDSALYFCASASSGGPGEQYFGPGTRLTVT.

V is TRBV13 and J is TRBJ1-1; D is ambiguous. Trimming removed 3 bases from V and 3 bases from J, with 8 bases in between. The CDR3 sequence is 13 residues long. Germline assignment: CDR1 PRHDT and CDR2 FYEKMQ (reference sequence). CDR3 in DNA: TGTGCCAGCAGCTTTAATTCCTACACTGAAGCTTTCTTT. This encodes CASSFNSYTEAFF.

This chain joins TRBV7-2 and TRBJ2-7; D perhaps matches TRBD2 (5 bases). Germline CDR1 reads SGHTA; CDR2 reads FQGNSA. Trimming removed 2 bases from V and 3 bases from J, with 11 bases in between. The CDR3 totals 14 residues. CDR3 sequence: CASSLRGSFYEQYF. The CDR3 coding sequence is TGTGCCAGCAGCTTACGGGGTAGCTTCTACGAGCAGTACTTC.

J is TRBJ2-7 and V is TRBV5-1, with D uncertain. Trimming shortened V by 2 bases and J by 4 bases, and 10 bases separated the two germline ends. Germline V CDR1 and CDR2: SGHRS, YFSETQ. The CDR3 spans 13 residues. The CDR3 bases are TGCGCCAGCAGCTTTCAAAAGGATTACGAGCAGTACTTC. Translating it yields CASSFQKDYEQYF.

The chain couples TRBV28 to TRBJ1-5, with unresolved D. Germline-derived CDR1 and CDR2 are MDHEN and SYDVKM. The CDR3 sequence is 15 residues long. V was trimmed by 6 bases and J by 3 bases, leaving 15 bases between them. The CDR3, as DNA: TGTGCCAGCAGCCTATCATGGCCCTCCAATCAGCCCCAGCATTTT. It yields the protein CASSLSWPSNQPQHF.

This clonotype was detected only a few times. The chain recombines TRBV15 with TRBJ2-7; D is uncertain. Germline CDR1 LNHNV, CDR2 YYDKDF (reference sequence). The length of the CDR3 is 13 residues. Trimming cost V 2 bases and J 7 bases, with 12 bases left between them. Here the CDR3 reads CATSRPYVNEQYF. DNA of the CDR3: TGTGCCACCAGCAGACCGTACGTGAATGAGCAGTACTTC.

This clonotype was counted between two and nine times. This sequence joins TRBV5-1 and TRBJ2-7, with TRBD1 matching over 7 bases. The trim removed 4 bases at V and 3 bases at J, leaving 7 bases unmatched. The CDR3 runs to 14 residues. Germline loops: CDR1 SGHRS, CDR2 YFSETQ. The CDR3 nucleotides are TGCGCCAGCAGCCCATGGACAGGAAACTACGAGCAGTACTTC. This sequence encodes CASSPWTGNYEQYF.

V is TRBV4-1 and J is TRBJ2-5, with 15 bases fitting TRBD2. This CDR3 has 17 residues. Germline CDR1 and CDR2: MGHRA and YSYEKL. V lost 6 bases and J lost 3; bases outside the gene matches: 8. The CDR3 here is CASSGLAGGIDKETQYF. The CDR3 nucleotides read TGCGCCAGCAGTGGACTAGCGGGGGGGATCGATAAAGAGACCCAGTACTTC.

This clonotype was observed a handful of times. The genes are TRBV5-1 and TRBJ2-3; 9 bases align to TRBD2. The germline V gene encodes CDR1 SGHRS and CDR2 YFSETQ. V shed 0 bases, J shed 2 bases, and the junction held 4 bases outside the gene matches. There are 16 residues in the CDR3. CDR3 sequence (DNA): TGCGCCAGCAGCTTGGCCCCTAGCGGGGCCACAGATACGCAGTATTTT. Translated: CASSLAPSGATDTQYF.

The J gene is TRBJ2-7, the V gene TRBV29-1, with D hard to call. V was cut by 7 bases and J by 6 bases, with 28 bases left in between. Germline-derived CDR1 and CDR2 are SQVTM and ANQGSEA. The CDR3 covers 16 residues. CDR3 residues: CSASVGSATALAEQYF. DNA for the CDR3: TGCAGCGCCTCAGTGGGGTCTGCGACTGCCCTTGCCGAGCAGTACTTC.

V and J are TRBV7-2 and TRBJ2-7, with TRBD2 identical over 12 bases. This CDR3 spans 14 amino acids. Per the germline V gene, CDR1 is SGHTA and CDR2 is FQGNSA. V shed 8 bases and J 7 bases; nucleotides not matched to a gene: 9. The CDR3 bases are TGTGCCAGCCTGCGACTAGCGGGGGACAATGAGCAGTACTTC. Protein product: CASLRLAGDNEQYF.

This clonotype was observed a handful of times. The chain joins TRBV9 to TRBJ2-2, with 9 bases aligning to TRBD1. Germline CDR1 SGDLS, CDR2 YYNGEE. CDR3 length: 15 amino acids. The V segment lost 2 bases and the J segment 1 base; nucleotides outside the gene matches: 0. The CDR3 DNA reads TGTGCCAGCAGCGTGACAGGGGGGAACACCGGGGAGCTGTTTTTT. This translates into CASSVTGGNTGELFF.

The V and J genes are TRBV6-6 and TRBJ2-7, with 10 positions matching TRBD2. Germline CDR1 and CDR2: MNHNY and SVGAGI (reference sequence). V gave up 6 bases and J gave up 3 bases; unmatched junction bases: 5. The CDR3 is made up of 14 amino acids. CDR3 coding DNA: TGTGCCAGCAGCTCACTAGCGGGGTTCTACGAGCAGTACTTC. It translates to CASSSLAGFYEQYF.

Of note for this clonotype: One end of the junction varies from germline; a read error may be responsible. V is TRBV6-5 and J is TRBJ1-1; 7 positions match TRBD1. The V gene's germline CDR1 is MNHEY and CDR2 SVGAGI. The CDR3 is 15 amino acids. The CDR3 DNA reads as TGTGCCAGCAGTCACTCGAACCAGGGGGACACTGAAGCTTTCTTT. Translating it yields CASSHSNQGDTEAFF.

The gene calls are TRBV3-1 and TRBJ1-1; D gene uncertain. This CDR3 has 16 residues. Germline CDR1 and CDR2: LGHDT and YNNKEL (reference sequence). V was trimmed by 0 bases and J by 1 base, leaving 12 bases between them. Here the CDR3 reads CASSQEFVGGNTEAFF. CDR3 nucleotides: TGTGCCAGCAGCCAAGAATTTGTCGGCGGGAACACTGAAGCTTTCTTT. Full variable domain (outside the CDR3, taken from reference TRBV3-1 and TRBJ1-1): DTAVSQTPKYLVTQMGNDKSIKCEQNLGHDTMYWYKQDSKKFLKIMFSYNNKELIINETVPNRFSPKSPDKAHLNLHINSLELGDSAVYFCASSQEFVGGNTEAFFGQGTRLTVV.

This clonotype was counted only a few times. V is TRBV7-2 and J is TRBJ2-1; 7 bases are shared with TRBD1. The ends lost 5 bases at V and 4 bases at J; junction bases unmatched: 8. This CDR3 spans 15 amino acids. Germline V CDR1 and CDR2: SGHTA, FQGNSA. The CDR3 sequence: CASSEGQTPYNEQFF. In DNA, the CDR3 is TGTGCCAGCAGCGAGGGACAGACGCCTTACAATGAGCAGTTCTTC.

V and J are TRBV6-2 or TRBV6-3 and TRBJ2-7; D possibly corresponds to TRBD1 (5 bases). This CDR3 is built from 15 residues. Deletions cut 2 bases from V and 3 bases from J, with 14 bases between. Per germline, CDR1 MNHEY and CDR2 SVGEGT. CDR3 region: CASSYVQASSYEQYF. CDR3 sequence (DNA): TGTGCCAGCAGTTACGTACAGGCCTCTAGCTACGAGCAGTACTTC.

J is TRBJ2-3 and V is TRBV11-2; TRBD2 aligns across 11 bases. Germline lookup yields CDR1 SGHAT and CDR2 FQNNGV. CDR3 length equals 14 residues. J was trimmed by 8 bases and V by 4 bases; bases with no gene match: 5. Written as DNA, the CDR3 is TGTGCCAGCAGCTATAGCGGGGGGGGAGGTACGCAGTATTTT. As protein: CASSYSGGGGTQYF.

The chain recombines TRBV7-2 with TRBJ2-5, with 7 bases identical to TRBD2. J was trimmed by 9 bases and V by 0 bases; bases with no gene match: 10. Germline values: CDR1 SGHTA, CDR2 FQGNSA. There are 15 residues in the CDR3. The CDR3 here is CASSLASSGVVAQYF. The CDR3 nucleotides are TGTGCCAGCAGCTTAGCGTCCAGCGGGGTAGTGGCCCAGTACTTC. Full variable domain (outside the CDR3, taken from reference TRBV7-2 and TRBJ2-5): GAGVSQSPSNKVTEKGKDVELRCDPISGHTALYWYRQSLGQGLEFLIYFQGNSAPDKSGLPSDRFSAERTGGSVSTLTIQRTQQEDSAVYLCASSLASSGVVAQYFGPGTRLLVL.

The sample holds a few counts of this clonotype. The V gene is TRBV12-3 or TRBV12-4, the J gene TRBJ2-2; D is undetermined. This CDR3 comprises 14 residues. V was cut by 5 bases and J by 0 bases, with 7 bases left in between. The CDR3 sequence is CASSDRANTGELFF. Written as DNA, the CDR3 is TGTGCCAGCAGTGATAGGGCGAACACCGGGGAGCTGTTTTTT.

This clonotype has more than one count but fewer than ten. The J gene is TRBJ2-3, the V gene TRBV5-1; 9 bases align to TRBD2. Germline V gene data show CDR1 as SGHRS and CDR2 as YFSETQ. The CDR3 covers 16 residues. J lost 6 bases, V lost 0 bases, and 8 bases had no gene match. As DNA, the CDR3 is TGCGCCAGCAGCTTGGCCAGCGGGGGGACGGTGGATACGCAGTATTTT. It translates to CASSLASGGTVDTQYF.

This rearrangement joins TRBV4-3 to TRBJ1-4, with TRBD1 as a possible D gene (6 bases). CDR3 length: 16 amino acids. The ends were cut back, 2 bases at V and 2 bases at J, with 12 bases in the middle. Germline V gene sequence: CDR1 LGHNA, CDR2 YSLEER. CDR3 in amino acids: CASSQFQGTTNEKLFF. CDR3 coding DNA: TGCGCCAGCAGCCAATTTCAGGGGACGACTAATGAAAAACTGTTTTTT.

This clonotype was observed a handful of times. The chain links TRBV7-9 to TRBJ2-7, with 11 nucleotides matching TRBD2. The J segment lost 0 bases and the V segment lost 8 bases, leaving 3 bases of the junction unmatched. This CDR3 has 14 residues. Germline V gene lookup returns CDR1 SEHNR and CDR2 FQNEAQ (reference sequence). As DNA, the CDR3 is TGTGCCAGCGGCACTAGCGGGGGCTCCTACGAGCAGTACTTC. Translated: CASGTSGGSYEQYF.

This clonotype has just a few counts. The chain recombines TRBV20-1 with TRBJ2-7; the D is unclear. The CDR3 has 12 residues. V was trimmed by 4 bases and J by 3 bases, leaving 10 bases between them. Germline V gives CDR1 DFQATT, CDR2 SNEGSKA (reference sequence). CDR3 sequence reads: CSAKQNNYEQYF. CDR3 sequence (DNA): TGCAGTGCTAAACAAAATAACTACGAGCAGTACTTC.

The chain couples TRBV20-1 to TRBJ2-5; 9 nucleotides align to TRBD2. J lost 1 base, V lost 0 bases, and 6 bases had no gene match. Germline V gives CDR1 DFQATT, CDR2 SNEGSKA (reference sequence). This CDR3 has 16 amino acids. Here the CDR3 reads CSARDVRGGSQETQYF. The CDR3 DNA follows: TGCAGTGCTAGAGATGTGCGGGGGGGCTCCCAAGAGACCCAGTACTTC.